The sequence of this T cell receptor (beta chain) was determined in a study of control samples from healthy donors and cancer patients. The ends lost 4 bases at V and 4 bases at J; junction bases unmatched: 12. Per the germline V gene, CDR1 is MNHEY and CDR2 is SVGEGT. The CDR3 is 16 amino acids. The table came from immunoSEQ multiplex PCR; TCRdb's copy has only in-frame clones and leaves some out. The sample shows approximately 100,000 clones, approximately 90% of them seen only once. The chain couples TRBV6-2 or TRBV6-3 to TRBJ2-7; the match to TRBD2 covers 8 bases. The receptor was derived from a man aged 25-40 years in good health. Sequenced material: blood. CDR3 bases: TGTGCCAGCAGTTCCATCGGACTAGCTGGGTTTTACGAGCAGTACTTC. It yields the protein CASSSIGLAGFYEQYF.